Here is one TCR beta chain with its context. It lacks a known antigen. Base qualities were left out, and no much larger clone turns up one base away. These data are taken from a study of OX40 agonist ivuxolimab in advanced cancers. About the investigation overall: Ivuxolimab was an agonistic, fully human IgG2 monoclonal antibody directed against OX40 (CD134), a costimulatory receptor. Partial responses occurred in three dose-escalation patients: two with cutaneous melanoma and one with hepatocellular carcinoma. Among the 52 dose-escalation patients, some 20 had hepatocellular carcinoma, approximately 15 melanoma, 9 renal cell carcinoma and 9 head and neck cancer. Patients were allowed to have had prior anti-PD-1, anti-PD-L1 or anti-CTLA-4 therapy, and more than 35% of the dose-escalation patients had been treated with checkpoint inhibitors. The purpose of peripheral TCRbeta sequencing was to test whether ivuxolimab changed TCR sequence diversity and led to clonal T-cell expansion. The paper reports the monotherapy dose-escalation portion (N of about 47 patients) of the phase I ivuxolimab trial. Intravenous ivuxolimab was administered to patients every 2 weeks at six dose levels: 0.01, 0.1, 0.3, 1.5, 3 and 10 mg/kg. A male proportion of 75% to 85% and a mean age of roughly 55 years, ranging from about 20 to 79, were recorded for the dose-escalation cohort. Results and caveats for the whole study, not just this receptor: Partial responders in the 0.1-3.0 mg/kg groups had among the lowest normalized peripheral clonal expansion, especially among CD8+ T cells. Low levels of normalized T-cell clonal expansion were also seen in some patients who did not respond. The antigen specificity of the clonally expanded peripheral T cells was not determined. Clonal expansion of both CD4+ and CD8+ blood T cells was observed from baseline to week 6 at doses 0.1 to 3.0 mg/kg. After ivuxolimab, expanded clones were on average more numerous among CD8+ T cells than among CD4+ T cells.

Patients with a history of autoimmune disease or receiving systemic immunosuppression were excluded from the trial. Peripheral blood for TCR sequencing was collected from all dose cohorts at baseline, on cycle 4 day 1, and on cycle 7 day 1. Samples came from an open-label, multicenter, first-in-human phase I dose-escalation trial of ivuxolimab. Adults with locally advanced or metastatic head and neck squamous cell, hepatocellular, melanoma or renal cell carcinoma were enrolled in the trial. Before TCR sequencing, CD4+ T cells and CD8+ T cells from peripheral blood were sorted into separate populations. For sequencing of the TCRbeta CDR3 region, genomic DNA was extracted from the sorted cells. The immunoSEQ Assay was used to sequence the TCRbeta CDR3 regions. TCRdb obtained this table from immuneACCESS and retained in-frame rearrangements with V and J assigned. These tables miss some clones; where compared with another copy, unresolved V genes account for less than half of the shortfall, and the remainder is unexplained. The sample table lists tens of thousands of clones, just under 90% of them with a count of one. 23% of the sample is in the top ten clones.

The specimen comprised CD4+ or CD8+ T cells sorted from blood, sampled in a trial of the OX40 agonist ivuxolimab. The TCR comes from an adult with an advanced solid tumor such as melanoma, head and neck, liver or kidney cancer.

The CDR3 protein sequence reads: CASSARTGGWNQPQHF. The DNA reads as follows: TGTGCCAGCAGCGCACGAACAGGGGGCTGGAATCAGCCCCAGCATTTT. The chain employs TRBV5-5 and TRBJ1-5; 9 bases in the junction line up with TRBD1. Per the germline V gene (reference sequence), SGHKS is the CDR1 and YYEKEE is the CDR2. From the cysteine through the phenylalanine, the CDR3 covers 16 amino acids. Only the CDR3 region is kept as DNA, spanning 48 bases read in frame from base 1. V has 4 bases trimmed and J has 4 bases trimmed; junction bases matching no gene number 9.